Following are 5 T cell receptor beta chains from one sample sequenced in a study of CD8+ T cells in alopecia areata. Extracted from the samples, RNA was reverse transcribed into cDNA to serve as the sequencing template. Generated by immunoSEQ multiplex PCR, the TCRdb table keeps only in-frame clones and is missing some. This sample has 85,000 to 110,000 clones, with more than 75% found just once. Treatment noted: oral pan-JAK inhibitor, 5-10 mg twice daily. Sequencing was performed on CD8+ T cells sorted from blood, taken at approximately week 30, from a patient treated with tofacitinib. The receptors shown here come from a human donor with alopecia areata.

The chain links TRBV6-6 to TRBJ2-3; maybe TRBD2 (8 bases). There are 15 residues in the CDR3. Trimming cost V 5 bases and J 1 base, with 13 bases left between them. Germline lookup yields CDR1 MNHNY and CDR2 SVGAGI (reference sequence). CDR3 DNA sequence: TGTGCCAGCAGTGGGACAGCGGGGGGCACAGATACGCAGTATTTT. Translation gives CASSGTAGGTDTQYF.

The CDR3 DNA reads as TGTGCCAGCAGTGAAGGAGAGAGTTACAATGAGCAGTTCTTC. This gives the protein CASSEGESYNEQFF. This chain links TRBV6-1 with TRBJ2-1; D is ambiguous. CDR1 and CDR2 (germline): MNHNS, SASEGT. CDR3 length: 14 residues. Trimming pared 1 base from V and 4 bases from J, leaving 8 bases between.

V gene TRBV29-1 combines with J gene TRBJ2-7; D may be TRBD1 (5 bases). The CDR3 covers 13 residues. Germline CDR1 and CDR2: SQVTM and ANQGSEA. The V end was cut by 1 base, the J end by 1 base, with 8 bases between. The DNA of the CDR3 is TGCAGCGTTGAAGGGGGCTTTTCCTACGAGCAGTACTTC. This translates into CSVEGGFSYEQYF.

The V gene is TRBV6-1, the J gene TRBJ2-7; 9 bases line up with TRBD2. The length of the CDR3 is 18 residues. The V segment lost 4 bases and the J segment 2 bases; nucleotides outside the gene matches: 15. Germline-derived CDR1 and CDR2 are MNHNS and SASEGT. In DNA, the CDR3 is TGTGCCAGCAGTGGCGTTCGGGCTAGCGGGGATCCAACCTACGAGCAGTACTTC. It specifies CASSGVRASGDPTYEQYF.

V gene TRBV27 combines with J gene TRBJ2-1; TRBD1 matches at 7 bases. With 5 bases clipped from V and 6 bases from J, the junction kept 7 bases outside the gene matches. The germline V gene has CDR1 MNHEY and CDR2 SMNVEV (reference sequence). The CDR3 contains 14 residues. The CDR3: CASSPYTGANEQFF. The CDR3 coding sequence is TGTGCCAGCAGTCCCTACACAGGGGCCAATGAGCAGTTCTTC.